One sample yielded the 25 T cell receptor beta chains listed below, sequenced in a study of blood T cell repertoires in COVID-19. Data came from immunoSEQ multiplex PCR; TCRdb stores just in-frame clones and leaves some out. This table has a few hundred thousand clones, 88% appearing once. The sequenced sample consisted of peripheral blood. Source of these receptors: a middle-aged woman who had recovered from COVID-19.

The chain couples TRBV11-3 to TRBJ2-3; D unresolved. Trimming removed 5 bases at V and 6 bases at J, with 12 bases between. The CDR3 consists of 13 residues. Per the germline V gene, CDR1 is SGHNT and CDR2 is YENEEA. In DNA, the CDR3 is TGTGCCAGCAGCAAACGCCCCCGGGATACGCAGTATTTT. Translation: CASSKRPRDTQYF.

This clone was counted once. The gene calls are TRBV5-5 and TRBJ2-1; 7 bases line up with TRBD2. CDR1 SGHKS and CDR2 YYEKEE come from the germline V gene (reference sequence). This CDR3 is built from 18 residues. The V gene end was trimmed by 3 bases and the J gene end by 4 bases; junction bases not matched to a gene: 16. CDR3 sequence: CASSWRDSGHGLYNEQFF. In DNA, the CDR3 is TGTGCCAGCAGCTGGAGGGATAGCGGGCATGGCCTGTACAATGAGCAGTTCTTC.

This CDR3 is CASRAGGLDEQFF. The CDR3 DNA reads as TGTGCCAGCCGAGCGGGAGGTTTAGATGAGCAGTTCTTC. This rearrangement joins TRBV7-9 to TRBJ2-1; TRBD2 agrees at 9 bases. The germline V gene has CDR1 SEHNR and CDR2 FQNEAQ (reference sequence). CDR3 length: 13 residues. The V and J ends lost 8 bases and 8 bases, in that order; junction bases with no gene match: 7.

The rearrangement links TRBV16 to TRBJ2-7; D is unclear. Trimming took 8 bases from V and 0 from J, leaving 8 bases between them. This CDR3 is 12 amino acids long. The germline CDR1 and CDR2 sequences are KGHSY and FQNENV. CDR3 DNA: TGTGCCAGCGGCCCGCGCTCCTACGAGCAGTACGTC. Its protein product is CASGPRSYEQYV.

V and J are TRBV5-4 and TRBJ2-1; 8 bases line up with TRBD2. The CDR3 totals 15 residues. V dropped 2 bases and J dropped 3; count of bases not matched to a gene: 4. From germline, CDR1 is SGHNT and CDR2 YYREEE (reference sequence). The CDR3 nucleotides read TGTGCCAGCAGCTTTGAGCGGGAGCACTACAATGAGCAGTTCTTC. This codes for CASSFEREHYNEQFF.

The V and J genes are TRBV6-6 and TRBJ2-1; no definite D call. V gave up 7 bases and J gave up 0 bases, with 7 bases separating them. The CDR3 has 13 amino acids. Germline V gene data show CDR1 as MNHNY and CDR2 as SVGAGI (reference sequence). CDR3 sequence reads: CASTPRSYNEQFF. The CDR3 DNA reads as TGTGCCAGCACCCCCCGCTCCTACAATGAGCAGTTCTTC.

CDR3 in amino acids: CASLGQPYNEQFF. CDR3 coding DNA: TGTGCCAGCCTCGGACAGCCCTACAATGAGCAGTTCTTC. V gene TRBV27 combines with J gene TRBJ2-1, with D possibly matching TRBD1 (6 bases). The V and J ends lost 8 bases and 2 bases respectively, with 10 bases between them. CDR3 length: 13 residues. The germline gives CDR1 MNHEY, CDR2 SMNVEV (reference sequence).

Concerning this clone itself: An end of the junction differs from the germline gene, which may be a read error. The V gene is TRBV18, the J gene TRBJ2-2, with 8 bases identical to TRBD1. The CDR3 runs to 16 residues. CDR1 is KGHSH, CDR2 LQKENI, per germline. CDR3: CASLPTRGRSTGELFF. The CDR3 region has the DNA TGTGCCAGCTTACCAACCAGGGGGCGGAGCACCGGGGAGCTGTTTTTT.

The chain combines TRBV6-2 or TRBV6-3 with TRBJ2-1, with D possibly TRBD2 on 5 matching bases. The germline CDR1 and CDR2 sequences are MNHEY and SVGEGT. V shed 4 bases and J shed 4 bases, with 11 bases lying between them. The CDR3 runs to 14 residues. CDR3 residues: CASSFGGPYNEQFF. The CDR3 DNA sequence: TGTGCCAGCAGTTTTGGCGGGCCATACAATGAGCAGTTCTTC.

The chain joins TRBV10-1 to TRBJ2-4; tentatively, D is TRBD1 (5 bases). V shed 5 bases and J shed 1 base, with 9 bases lying between them. Germline CDR1 is WNHNN and CDR2 is SYGVQD (reference sequence). This CDR3 region has 14 residues. As DNA, the CDR3 is TGCGCCAGCAGTCAGGGCCGGGCCAAAAACATTCAGTACTTC. Translated: CASSQGRAKNIQYF.

The CDR3 spells CASSQVGGELFF. For the CDR3, the DNA is TGTGCCAGCAGCCAAGTCGGCGGGGAGCTGTTTTTT. The chain uses TRBV3-1 (or the pseudogene TRBV3-2) and TRBJ2-2; D unresolved. CDR3 length: 12 residues. V was cut by 1 base and J by 7 bases, with 4 bases left in between. CDR1 is LGHDT and CDR2 is YNNKEL in the germline V gene (reference sequence).

The chain joins TRBV28 to TRBJ2-1; 7 bases line up with TRBD2. The trim removed 7 bases at V and 4 bases at J, leaving 7 bases unmatched. The germline CDR1 and CDR2 sequences are MDHEN and SYDVKM. The CDR3 runs to 14 residues. Here the CDR3 reads CASTLSGAYNEQFF. CDR3 DNA: TGTGCCAGCACCCTAAGCGGGGCTTACAATGAGCAGTTCTTC. Full variable domain (rest looked up from reference TRBV28 and TRBJ2-1): DVKVTQSSRYLVKRTGEKVFLECVQDMDHENMFWYRQDPGLGLRLIYFSYDVKMKEKGDIPEGYSVSREKKERFSLILESASTNQTSMYLCASTLSGAYNEQFFGPGTRLTVL.

This clone was found once. The chain joins TRBV5-1 to TRBJ2-3; TRBD2 aligns across 12 bases. Trimming removed 4 bases from V and 4 bases from J; junction bases left unmatched: 19. The CDR3 has 20 residues. From germline, CDR1 is SGHRS and CDR2 YFSETQ. CDR3 loop: CASSPPGWLAGGWSADTQYF. The CDR3 DNA reads TGCGCCAGCAGCCCCCCGGGGTGGCTAGCGGGAGGGTGGTCGGCAGATACGCAGTATTTT.

The rearrangement uses TRBV9 and TRBJ1-1; D is possibly TRBD1 (6 bases). V was clipped by 3 bases and J by 4 bases, with 19 bases between them. CDR1 and CDR2 (germline): SGDLS, YYNGEE. This CDR3 spans 16 amino acids. CDR3 amino acids: CASSATGTPRSTEAFF. The DNA for the CDR3 is TGTGCCAGCAGCGCCACAGGGACCCCGAGGTCCACTGAAGCTTTCTTT.

J is TRBJ2-2 and V is TRBV5-4; D may be TRBD2 (5 bases). V was clipped by 1 base and J by 5 bases, with 15 bases between them. CDR1 is SGHNT, CDR2 YYREEE, per germline (reference sequence). This CDR3 is 16 amino acids long. DNA of the CDR3: TGTGCCAGCAGCTTGCAAGCGCGGGCCGGGACCGGGGAGCTGTTTTTT. Translation gives CASSLQARAGTGELFF.

This clone was seen a single time. The V and J genes are TRBV5-4 and TRBJ2-2; D is possibly TRBD2 (5 bases). Germline CDR1 is SGHNT and CDR2 is YYREEE (reference sequence). V gave up 9 bases and J gave up 6 bases, with 12 bases separating them. This CDR3 is built from 12 residues. The CDR3: CATTWGAGELFF. DNA of the CDR3: TGTGCCACCACTTGGGGAGCCGGGGAGCTGTTTTTT.

The genes are TRBV5-1 and TRBJ2-5; TRBD1 might be the D (6 bases). The CDR3 is 13 amino acids. V was pared by 5 bases and J by 1 base, with 9 bases between. Germline CDR1 reads SGHRS; CDR2 reads YFSETQ. CDR3 coding DNA: TGCGCCAGCAGGGGGGCTAGCCAAGAGACCCAGTACTTC. Its translation: CASRGASQETQYF.

The V gene is TRBV7-2, the J gene TRBJ1-5; D gene ambiguous. Trimming left V 1 base short and J 5 bases short, with 12 bases between. Per germline, CDR1 SGHTA and CDR2 FQGNSA. The length of the CDR3 is 15 residues. The CDR3 loop reads CASSLGGKGDQPQHF. The DNA of the CDR3 is TGTGCCAGCAGCTTAGGAGGCAAGGGAGATCAGCCCCAGCATTTT.

V and J are TRBV27 and TRBJ2-2, with no clear D. V was cut by 3 bases and J by 5 bases, with 13 bases left in between. Per germline, CDR1 MNHEY and CDR2 SMNVEV (reference sequence). The CDR3 runs to 15 residues. Here the CDR3 reads CASSFRLDRTGELFF. CDR3 DNA sequence: TGTGCCAGCAGTTTTCGCCTCGATCGGACCGGGGAGCTGTTTTTT.

The rearrangement joins TRBV2 to TRBJ2-3, with 8 bases fitting TRBD1. The trim removed 4 bases at V and 2 bases at J, leaving 5 bases unmatched. CDR1 is SNHLY and CDR2 is FYNNEI in the germline V gene. The CDR3 contains 15 residues. The CDR3 region has the DNA TGTGCCAGCAGTGGACAGGGGATACTCACAGATACGCAGTATTTT. Translated, it gives CASSGQGILTDTQYF.

The gene calls are TRBV27 and TRBJ2-7; D uncertain. Per germline, CDR1 MNHEY and CDR2 SMNVEV (reference sequence). V was pared by 10 bases and J by 0 bases, with 10 bases between. The CDR3 has 12 amino acids. CDR3 loop: CAKNPSSYEQYV. CDR3 DNA sequence: TGTGCCAAAAACCCTAGCTCCTACGAGCAGTACGTC.

There are a few counts of this clone. The V and J genes are TRBV5-4 and TRBJ2-3, with D possibly being TRBD1 (6 bases). From germline, CDR1 is SGHNT and CDR2 YYREEE (reference sequence). This CDR3 is 15 amino acids long. The V end was cut by 4 bases, the J end by 2 bases, with 14 bases between. The CDR3 DNA follows: TGTGCCAGCAGCCCCAGTGGGGGCCTCACAGATACGCAGTATTTT. It specifies CASSPSGGLTDTQYF. The variable domain in full, completed from reference TRBV5-4 and TRBJ2-3, reads ETGVTQSPTHLIKTRGQQVTLRCSSQSGHNTVSWYQQALGQGPQFIFQYYREEENGRGNFPPRFSGLQFPNYSSELNVNALELDDSALYLCASSPSGGLTDTQYFGPGTRLTVL.

The chain carries TRBV12-3 or TRBV12-4 and TRBJ2-1; D not certain. V was shortened by 5 bases and J by 14 bases, with 16 bases between the two germline ends. The CDR3 has 12 amino acids. CDR3 loop: CASSPRPLVEFF. Here the CDR3 DNA reads TGTGCCAGCAGTCCACGACCCCTAGTGGAGTTCTTC.

Written as DNA, the CDR3 is TGTGCCAGCAGCTTGGCAGGGTTGGGTGAAGCTTTCTTT. Translating it yields CASSLAGLGEAFF. The chain recombines TRBV5-6 with TRBJ1-1, with D possibly TRBD1 on 5 matching bases. The germline CDR1 and CDR2 sequences are SGHDT and YYEEEE. With 0 bases removed from V and 7 bases from J, the gap between germline ends came to 10 bases. CDR3 length: 13 residues.

This clone has only one observation. The CDR3: CASSEGWHTEAFF. As DNA, the CDR3 is TGTGCCAGCAGTGAAGGATGGCACACTGAAGCTTTCTTT. The V call is TRBV2, the J call TRBJ1-1; D not resolved. CDR3 length: 13 residues. Germline V gene data show CDR1 as SNHLY and CDR2 as FYNNEI. V was shortened by 1 base and J by 3 bases, with 6 bases between the two germline ends.